This TCR beta chain was sequenced during a study of blood T cell repertoires in COVID-19. As for the study in general: The study drew acute and convalescent COVID-19 samples from the United States, Italy and Spain. PBMCs, B-cell-depleted T cells, or T cells were the source of the cDNA or gDNA that made up the material.

From germline, CDR1 is SGHRS and CDR2 YFSETQ. This CDR3 contains 16 residues. The V gene end was trimmed by 0 bases and the J gene end by 1 base; junction bases not matched to a gene: 7. Per the study methods: Scientists estimated how many nucleated cells there were by amplifying reference gene primers. Clones were read by immunoSEQ multiplex PCR, and TCRdb kept only the in-frame ones, dropping some. From that table come the V and J calls and clone size; the DNA was used to work out D and trimming. Among some 230,000 clones listed, about 83% were seen once. Material for sequencing was peripheral blood. The chain employs TRBV5-1 and TRBJ2-7, with 7 bases aligning to TRBD2. The receptor comes from a woman between 45 and 60 years old with acute or convalescent COVID-19. The CDR3 DNA reads as TGCGCCAGCAGCTTGGAGTCTAGCGGTTTATCCTACGAGCAGTACTTC. Its protein is CASSLESSGLSYEQYF.